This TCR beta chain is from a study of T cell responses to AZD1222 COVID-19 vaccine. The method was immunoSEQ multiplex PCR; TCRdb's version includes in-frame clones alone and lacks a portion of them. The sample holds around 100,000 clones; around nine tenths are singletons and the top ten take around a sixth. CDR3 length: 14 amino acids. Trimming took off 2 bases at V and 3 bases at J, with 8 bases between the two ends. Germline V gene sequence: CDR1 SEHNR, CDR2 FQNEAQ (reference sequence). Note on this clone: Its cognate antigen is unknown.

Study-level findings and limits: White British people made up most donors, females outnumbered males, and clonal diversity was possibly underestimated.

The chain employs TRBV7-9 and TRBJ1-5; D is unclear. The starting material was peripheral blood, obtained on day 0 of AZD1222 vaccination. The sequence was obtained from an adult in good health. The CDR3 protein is CASSLLGINQPQHF. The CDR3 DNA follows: TGTGCCAGCAGCTTACTGGGGATCAATCAGCCCCAGCATTTT.